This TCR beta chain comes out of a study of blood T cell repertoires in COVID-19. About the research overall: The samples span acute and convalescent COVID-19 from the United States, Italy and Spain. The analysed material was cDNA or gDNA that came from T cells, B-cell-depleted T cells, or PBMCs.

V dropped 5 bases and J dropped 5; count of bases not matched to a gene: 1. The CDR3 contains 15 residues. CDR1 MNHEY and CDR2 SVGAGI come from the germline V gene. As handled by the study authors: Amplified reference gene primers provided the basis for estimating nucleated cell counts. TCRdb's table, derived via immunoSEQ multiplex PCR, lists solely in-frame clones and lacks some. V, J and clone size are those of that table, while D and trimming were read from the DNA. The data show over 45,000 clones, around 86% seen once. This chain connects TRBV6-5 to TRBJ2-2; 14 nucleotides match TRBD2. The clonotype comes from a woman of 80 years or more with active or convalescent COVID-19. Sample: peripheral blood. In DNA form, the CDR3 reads TGTGCCAGCAGTAGACTAGCGGGGGGGACCGGGGAGCTGTTTTTT. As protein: CASSRLAGGTGELFF.